This T cell receptor (beta chain) was obtained from a study of identical twins. Study outcomes and limitations: Possibly, invariant MAIT and iNKT cells partly confounded zero-insertion analyses. With monozygotic twins, out-of-frame TCR alpha sharing exceeded what models estimated.

Template switching added a universal primer site; cDNA carried unique molecular identifiers. TCRdb called the 5' RACE reads again in MiXCR, with one record for every CDR3 protein. This table holds about 460,000 distinct CDR3 sequences, approximately 14% found once. Only healthy Caucasians were enrolled as donors. With respect to this clonotype: Its antigen is not known.

The germline CDR1 and CDR2 sequences are SGHDT and YYEEEE. The CDR3 length is 15 residues. Trimming pared 4 bases from V and 3 bases from J, leaving 14 bases between. These data also formed part of another study, on yellow fever vaccine responses in identical twins.

This TCR was sampled from a woman aged 18-29 years in good health. The material sequenced was CD4+ T cells sorted from blood. The chain recombines TRBV5-6 with TRBJ1-5; D might be TRBD1 (5 bases). In DNA form, the CDR3 reads TGTGCCAGCAGCCTGGGACTTCTCCCCAATCAGCCCCAGCATTTT. This encodes CASSLGLLPNQPQHF.